Below, 25 T cell receptor beta chains from the same sample are listed, as sequenced in a study of T cell therapy after organ transplantation. The protocol was immunoSEQ multiplex PCR, while the TCRdb copy is restricted to in-frame clones and leaves out a portion. The sample contains roughly 48,000 clones, about 94% of which appear only once. These receptors' antigens are unknown. Sequenced here: CD8+ T cells from blood, sampled before autologous CMV-specific T cell therapy. These receptor sequences come from a human patient who had received a solid organ transplant and had CMV disease.

The chain links TRBV30 to TRBJ2-3; 11 bases line up with TRBD1. The V gene end was trimmed by 0 bases and the J gene end by 5 bases; junction bases not matched to a gene: 4. The CDR3 runs to 15 residues. Germline V gene sequence: CDR1 GTSNPN, CDR2 SVGIG (reference sequence). The CDR3 bases are TGTGCCTGGAGTGTAGGGACAGGGGGGTTAGATACGCAGTATTTT. Translating it yields CAWSVGTGGLDTQYF.

The V gene is TRBV4-1, the J gene TRBJ1-1, with D hard to call. V lost 0 bases to trimming and J lost 10 bases, with 12 bases between them. Germline V gives CDR1 MGHRA, CDR2 YSYEKL. This CDR3 comprises 13 residues. CDR3 sequence (DNA): TGCGCCAGCAGCCAAGATCCTGTCGGCTTAGCTTTCTTT. Translation: CASSQDPVGLAFF.

This sequence joins TRBV6-4 and TRBJ2-3; D is ambiguous. Trimming removed 5 bases from V and 2 bases from J, with 14 bases in between. Germline V CDR1 and CDR2: MRHNA, SNTAGT. The CDR3 sequence is 15 residues long. The CDR3 loop reads CASSPSQRHTDTQYF. CDR3 coding DNA: TGTGCCAGCAGTCCCTCGCAGCGCCACACAGATACGCAGTATTTT.

The gene calls are TRBV5-6 and TRBJ2-7; a possible D gene is TRBD2 (5 bases). Germline CDR1 SGHDT, CDR2 YYEEEE. This CDR3 region has 16 residues. V gave up 1 base and J gave up 7 bases, with 21 bases separating them. The CDR3 DNA is TGTGCCAGCAGCTTGCCAGGAAGCGGCCCCCCGGGGGAGCAGTACTTC. Its protein product is CASSLPGSGPPGEQYF.

The chain couples TRBV11-2 to TRBJ2-1; 7 positions agree with TRBD1. Trimming at V came to 0 bases and at J to 2 bases, leaving 1 base not matched to a gene. CDR3 size: 15 residues. The germline CDR1 and CDR2 sequences are SGHAT and FQNNGV. The CDR3 sequence: CASSLEGGAYNEQFF. CDR3 bases: TGTGCCAGCAGCTTAGAAGGGGGCGCCTACAATGAGCAGTTCTTC.

The chain employs TRBV6-5 and TRBJ2-3, with TRBD2 identical over 9 bases. Germline CDR1 is MNHEY and CDR2 is SVGAGI. CDR3 length equals 16 residues. Trimming removed 4 bases from V and 4 bases from J; junction bases left unmatched: 9. The CDR3 reads CASSLAGGVPADTQYF. Written as DNA, the CDR3 is TGTGCCAGCAGTTTGGCGGGAGGGGTCCCGGCAGATACGCAGTATTTT.

The chain recombines TRBV7-9 with TRBJ2-5, with 11 bases matching TRBD2. The CDR3 contains 17 residues. Germline CDR1 and CDR2: SEHNR and FQNEAQ (reference sequence). V was clipped by 3 bases and J by 1 base; unmatched bases: 7. CDR3 nucleotides: TGTGCCAGCAGCTTGGGAACTAGCGGGAGCGCCCAAGAGACCCAGTACTTC. It is translated as CASSLGTSGSAQETQYF.

This rearrangement joins TRBV6-5 to TRBJ2-7, with D hard to call. The CDR3 length is 13 residues. V lost 2 bases, J lost 0 bases, and 5 bases lay in between. Germline V gene data show CDR1 as MNHEY and CDR2 as SVGAGI. CDR3 in DNA: TGTGCCAGCAGTTACAGGATCTCCTACGAGCAGTACTTC. It is translated as CASSYRISYEQYF.

V usage is TRBV27 and J usage is TRBJ2-2; D not resolved. There are 12 residues in the CDR3. Trimming stripped 7 bases from V and 6 bases from J, with 9 bases between. Germline loops: CDR1 MNHEY, CDR2 SMNVEV (reference sequence). The chain's CDR3 is CASMGMSGELFF. In DNA, the CDR3 is TGTGCCAGCATGGGTATGTCCGGGGAGCTGTTTTTT.

The chain is built from TRBV4-1 and TRBJ1-2; no clear D. Germline-derived CDR1 and CDR2 are MGHRA and YSYEKL. The V end was cut by 7 bases, the J end by 4 bases, with 13 bases between. The CDR3 has 13 amino acids. The CDR3 region has the DNA TGCGCCAGCAATTTGCGTCGATGCTATGGCTACACCTTC. Its translation is CASNLRRCYGYTF.

The rearrangement uses TRBV6-5 and TRBJ2-7; 7 bases are shared with TRBD1. V shed 3 bases and J 4 bases; nucleotides not matched to a gene: 6. Germline assignment: CDR1 MNHEY and CDR2 SVGAGI. This CDR3 has 14 residues. The CDR3 region has the DNA TGTGCCAGCAGTTATGGGGGACAGATGTACGAGCAGTACTTC. This encodes CASSYGGQMYEQYF.

This chain joins TRBV11-2 and TRBJ2-7; TRBD2 is a possible D gene (6 bases). The CDR3 sequence is 15 residues long. Germline CDR1 reads SGHAT; CDR2 reads FQNNGV. V lost 2 bases and J lost 4, with 15 bases in between. Here the CDR3 reads CASSLWGREEYEQYF. Here the CDR3 DNA reads TGTGCCAGCAGCTTATGGGGTAGGGAGGAATACGAGCAGTACTTC.

The chain employs TRBV9 and TRBJ1-4, with 8 bases fitting TRBD1. The junction had 10 bases not matched to a gene; V was cut back by 4 bases and J by 8 bases. The CDR3 totals 15 residues. CDR1 is SGDLS and CDR2 is YYNGEE in the germline V gene. The CDR3 protein is CASSKKQGEGEKLFF. CDR3 DNA: TGTGCCAGCAGCAAAAAACAGGGGGAAGGCGAAAAACTGTTTTTT.

The rearrangement links TRBV6-4 to TRBJ2-2; 7 bases are shared with TRBD1. CDR1 MRHNA and CDR2 SNTAGT come from the germline V gene. J was trimmed by 2 bases and V by 2 bases; bases with no gene match: 2. The CDR3 extends over 15 amino acids. The chain's CDR3 is CASSDRDSNTGELFF. As DNA, the CDR3 is TGTGCCAGCAGTGACCGGGACAGTAACACCGGGGAGCTGTTTTTT.

The CDR3 nucleotides are TGTGCTAGTGGTACTGGGACAGGGTACAGCTCACCCCTCCACTTT. Residues: CASGTGTGYSSPLHF. The chain links TRBV12-5 to TRBJ1-6; TRBD1 matches 9 bases. The germline V gene has CDR1 LGHNT and CDR2 FRNRAP. The trim removed 5 bases at V and 10 bases at J, leaving 9 bases unmatched. This CDR3 is built from 15 residues.

The sample holds one count of this clone. The chain uses TRBV27 and TRBJ2-7; D may match TRBD1 or TRBD2 (5 bases each). This CDR3 has 16 residues. Trimming removed 5 bases at V and 5 bases at J, with 22 bases between. Germline-derived CDR1 and CDR2 are MNHEY and SMNVEV (reference sequence). The CDR3 nucleotides read TGTGCCAGCAGTCCCCAAGGGACGGACCAAGACCACGAGCAGTACTTC. This sequence encodes CASSPQGTDQDHEQYF.

The chain links TRBV4-1 to TRBJ1-2, with D uncertain. V dropped 4 bases and J dropped 5 bases, with 17 bases sitting between them. The CDR3 length is 15 residues. The germline V gene encodes CDR1 MGHRA and CDR2 YSYEKL. The CDR3 coding sequence is TGCGCCAGCAGCCCCGACACCCCGGATAGGTATGGCTACACCTTC. Amino acid sequence: CASSPDTPDRYGYTF.

This chain uses TRBV7-2 with TRBJ1-2; unclear D gene. V was cut by 5 bases and J by 3 bases, with 13 bases left in between. This CDR3 has 14 amino acids. The germline gives CDR1 SGHTA, CDR2 FQGNSA. CDR3 DNA: TGTGCCAGCAGCCAAGTGAGCTTTGACTATGGCTACACCTTC. It specifies CASSQVSFDYGYTF.

The chain uses TRBV6-4 and TRBJ2-1; D could derive from TRBD1 or TRBD2 (5 bases each). Trimming left V 3 bases short and J 0 bases short, with 12 bases between. The length of the CDR3 is 16 residues. Looked up from germline, CDR1 is MRHNA and CDR2 is SNTAGT. The CDR3 DNA reads TGTGCCAGCAGTGAACGAGGGGTTAGCTCCTACAATGAGCAGTTCTTC. Protein: CASSERGVSSYNEQFF.

CDR3 nucleotide sequence: TGTGCCAGCAGTACACCGACAGGGGCCATCTACGAGCAGTACTTC. This gives the protein CASSTPTGAIYEQYF. This chain links TRBV6-5 with TRBJ2-7, with 8 bases matching TRBD1. The CDR3 contains 15 residues. V was pared by 5 bases and J by 3 bases, with 9 bases of the junction left unmatched. The germline CDR1 and CDR2 sequences are MNHEY and SVGAGI.

The rearrangement links TRBV5-1 to TRBJ2-2; D is possibly TRBD1 or TRBD2 (5 bases each). V dropped 5 bases and J dropped 1 base, with 12 bases sitting between them. This CDR3 spans 15 amino acids. CDR1 and CDR2 (germline): SGHRS, YFSETQ. This CDR3 reads CASRVGPQNTGELFF. The CDR3 nucleotides read TGCGCCAGCAGAGTGGGACCTCAGAACACCGGGGAGCTGTTTTTT.

V usage is TRBV5-4 and J usage is TRBJ2-2; no clear D. Germline V gene lookup returns CDR1 SGHNT and CDR2 YYREEE (reference sequence). CDR3 length equals 15 residues. V was pared by 0 bases and J by 5 bases, with 11 bases between. CDR3 in amino acids: CASSLEITDTGELFF. CDR3 DNA: TGTGCCAGCAGCTTGGAGATAACGGATACCGGGGAGCTGTTTTTT.

The V gene is TRBV5-1, the J gene TRBJ2-3; no clear D. The germline CDR1 and CDR2 sequences are SGHRS and YFSETQ. The CDR3 length is 16 residues. V was shortened by 0 bases and J by 1 base, with 12 bases between the two germline ends. The DNA of the CDR3 is TGCGCCAGCAGCTTGGAAGAGGTGTTACGCACAGATACGCAGTATTTT. It specifies CASSLEEVLRTDTQYF.

V gene TRBV2 combines with J gene TRBJ2-7; 9 bases line up with TRBD1. The CDR3 runs 13 residues. The V segment lost 7 bases and the J segment 3 bases; nucleotides outside the gene matches: 4. From germline, CDR1 is SNHLY and CDR2 FYNNEI. The CDR3 nucleotides are TGTGCCAGCAAAGACAGGGGGAGCTACGAGCAGTACTTC. Encoded protein: CASKDRGSYEQYF.

By sample fraction, this clone is medium-sized (0.01 to 0.1%). The same CDR3 can be traced to other DNA sequences in this sample. The genes are TRBV6-5 and TRBJ2-1; D uncertain. The V gene's germline CDR1 is MNHEY and CDR2 SVGAGI. CDR3 length: 12 residues. V lost 6 bases and J 3 bases, leaving 6 bases between the germline ends. The CDR3 DNA reads TGTGCCAGCAGGCAGAACTACAATGAGCAGTTCTTC. This encodes CASRQNYNEQFF.